The source of this TCR beta chain is a study of OX40 agonist ivuxolimab in advanced cancers. In the study overall: The drug used for patients, ivuxolimab, was an agonistic anti-OX40 (CD134) antibody.

Trimming cost V 1 base and J 13 bases; bases outside gene matches: 5. Germline V gene lookup returns CDR1 SGHVS and CDR2 FQNEAQ. The CDR3 length is 13 residues. The data were produced by immunoSEQ multiplex PCR, yet TCRdb's version contains in-frame clones alone and is incomplete. In the table there are tens of thousands of clones, about 83% of which are singletons. Of note for this clone: Its antigen is unknown.

Study observations and caveats: CD8+ T cells showed, on average, more clonal expansion than CD4+ cells.

The source of this sequence is an adult with an advanced solid tumor such as melanoma, head and neck, liver or kidney cancer. The J gene is TRBJ2-5, the V gene TRBV7-8; 11 nucleotides match TRBD1. The material sequenced was CD4+ or CD8+ T cells sorted from blood, taken in a trial of the OX40 agonist ivuxolimab. In DNA form, the CDR3 reads TGTGCCAGCAGCTTAGGGGGGACAGGGGGATCGTACTTC. It yields the protein CASSLGGTGGSYF.